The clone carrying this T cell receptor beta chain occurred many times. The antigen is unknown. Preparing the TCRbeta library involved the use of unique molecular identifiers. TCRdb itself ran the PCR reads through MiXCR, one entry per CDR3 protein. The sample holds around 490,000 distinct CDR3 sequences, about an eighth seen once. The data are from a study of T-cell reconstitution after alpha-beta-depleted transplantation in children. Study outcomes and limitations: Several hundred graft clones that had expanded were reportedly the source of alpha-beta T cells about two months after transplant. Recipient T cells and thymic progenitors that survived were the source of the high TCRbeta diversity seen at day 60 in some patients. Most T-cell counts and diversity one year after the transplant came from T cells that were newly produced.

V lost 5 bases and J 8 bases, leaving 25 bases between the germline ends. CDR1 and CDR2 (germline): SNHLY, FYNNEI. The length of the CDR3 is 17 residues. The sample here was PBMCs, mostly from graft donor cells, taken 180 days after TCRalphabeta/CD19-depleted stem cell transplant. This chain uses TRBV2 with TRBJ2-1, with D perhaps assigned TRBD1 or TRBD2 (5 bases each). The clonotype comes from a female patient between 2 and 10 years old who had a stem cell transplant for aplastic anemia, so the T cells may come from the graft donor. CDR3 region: CASSPLHGARLVDEQFF. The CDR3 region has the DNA TGTGCCAGCAGTCCGTTACACGGGGCTAGATTAGTGGATGAGCAGTTCTTC.